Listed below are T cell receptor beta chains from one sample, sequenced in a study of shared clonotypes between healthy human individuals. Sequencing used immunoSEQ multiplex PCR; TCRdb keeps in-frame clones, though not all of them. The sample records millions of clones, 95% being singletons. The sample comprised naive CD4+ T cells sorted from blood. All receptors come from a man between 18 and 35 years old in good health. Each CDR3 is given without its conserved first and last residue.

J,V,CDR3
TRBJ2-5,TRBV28,ASRSQGPETQY
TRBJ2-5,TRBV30,AWSRGGAGETQY
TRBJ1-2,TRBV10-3,AISPSQAAPSNYGYT
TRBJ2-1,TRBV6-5,ASTPRGGGEQF
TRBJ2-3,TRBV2,ARPEDTQY
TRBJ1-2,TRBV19,ASSSGTFFYGYT
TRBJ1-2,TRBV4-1,ASSQEGLGLGGYYGYT
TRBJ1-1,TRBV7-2,ASSLISGAEAF
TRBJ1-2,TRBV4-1,ASSQEEGGLYGYT
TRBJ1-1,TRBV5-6,ASSLGTVRTEAF
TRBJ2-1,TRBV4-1,ASSTRLLLAGSDSRQF
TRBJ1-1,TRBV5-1,ASSLVDRDNTEAF
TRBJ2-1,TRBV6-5,ASQLGQETEQF
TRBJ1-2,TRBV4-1,ASSQDYRGGYT
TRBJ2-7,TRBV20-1,SAPRTGEQY
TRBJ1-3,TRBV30,AWREDRVANTIY
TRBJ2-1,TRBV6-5,ASKPPRGSYNEQF
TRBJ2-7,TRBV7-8,ASSLVGGSSYEQY
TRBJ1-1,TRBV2,ATFRVYTEAF
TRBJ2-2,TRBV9,ASSTQRENTGELF
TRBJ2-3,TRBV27,ASSSSRGTDTQY
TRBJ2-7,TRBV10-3,AISESPGPLYEQY
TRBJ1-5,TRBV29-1,SVEDRGFGAQH
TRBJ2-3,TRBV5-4,ASSLNRGTAYTDTQY
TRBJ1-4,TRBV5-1,ASSVQVGEKLF
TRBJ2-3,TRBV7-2,ASSPRGGVSTDTQY
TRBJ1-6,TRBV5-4,ASSFRSLDRVHSPLH
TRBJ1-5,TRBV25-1,ASSEGEGNQPQH
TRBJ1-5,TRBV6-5,ASSAFLDSNQPQH
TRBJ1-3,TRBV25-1,ASIPWEGNTIY
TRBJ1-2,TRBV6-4,ASSDSGGNYGYT
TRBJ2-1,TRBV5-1,ASSPGTSGIGYNEQF
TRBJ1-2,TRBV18,ASSPDRNYGYT
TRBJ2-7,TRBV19,ATTDRVSYEQY
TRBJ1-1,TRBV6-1,ASSADRGETTGTEAF
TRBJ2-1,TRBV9,ASSVGTSGREQF
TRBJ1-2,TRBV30,ALIHGPYGYT
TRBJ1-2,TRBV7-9,ASSLGQGAGYT
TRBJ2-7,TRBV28,ASSTFGQGALYEQY
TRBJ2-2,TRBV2,ATAHLAGERELF
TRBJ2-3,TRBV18,ASSPPPGVDTQY
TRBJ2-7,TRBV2,ASKSGTGGNEQY
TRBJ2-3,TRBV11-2,ASSPGGERERTQY
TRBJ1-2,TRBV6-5,ASSPQELYGYT
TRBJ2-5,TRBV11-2,ASSRREQETQY
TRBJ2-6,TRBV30,ARTGGGANVLT
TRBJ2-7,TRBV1,TSSIRGPRHEQY
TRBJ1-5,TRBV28,ASRESRGPNQPQH
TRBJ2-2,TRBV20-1,SASAGELF
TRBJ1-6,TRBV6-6,ASSPDRNNSPLH
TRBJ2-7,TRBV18,ASSPPGTSGRVYEQY
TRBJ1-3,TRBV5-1,ASSPRGGAGSGNTIY
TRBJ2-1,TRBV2,ASSDYYRTSGSLYNEQF
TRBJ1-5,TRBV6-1,ASSKGTGGTSNQPQH
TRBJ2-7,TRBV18,ASTGTSGPYEQY